This paragraph covers one TCR beta chain sequence. Its antigen is unknown. Both 60 Vbeta primers and 13 Jbeta primers went into the PCR. Libraries were prepared by immunoSEQ multiplex PCR; TCRdb keeps only in-frame clonotypes and omits some of them. This sample has some 100,000 clones, with about 68% found just once. The length of the CDR3 is 14 residues. V lost 1 base and J lost 6, with 8 bases in between. CDR1 SGHKS and CDR2 YYEKEE come from the germline V gene (reference sequence). The sample belongs to a study of cytomegalovirus exposure and HLA in healthy donors. Study observations and caveats: Analysis was performed later, and it showed HLA-associated TCR beta chains to be more clonally expanded than equally common others.

Input material: PBMCs. This chain links TRBV5-5 with TRBJ1-6; D not resolved. The source is a male donor in good health and CMV-seropositive. The CDR3: CASSLFAGNSPLHF. The DNA of the CDR3 is TGTGCCAGCAGCTTGTTTGCGGGTAATTCACCCCTCCACTTT. The full variable domain, in which reference TRBV5-5 and TRBJ1-6 provide the parts outside the CDR3, is DAGVTQSPTHLIKTRGQQVTLRCSPISGHKSVSWYQQVLGQGPQFIFQYYEKEERGRGNFPDRFSARQFPNYSSELNVNALLLGDSALYLCASSLFAGNSPLHFGNGTRLTVT.